The 18 T cell receptor beta chains given below trace back to one sample, sequenced in a study of CD8+ T cells in alopecia areata. Extraction of RNA preceded its reverse transcription into cDNA, which served as the sequencing template. This table comes from immunoSEQ multiplex PCR, and its TCRdb copy is limited to in-frame clones, with some not included. The sample holds fewer than 200,000 clones, around 64% seen once. The sequencing used CD8+ T cells sorted from blood, collected at week 0. The receptors come from a human donor with alopecia areata.

J is TRBJ2-3 and V is TRBV9; TRBD1 or TRBD2 may be the D gene (5 bases each). The CDR3 covers 16 residues. V lost 4 bases and J 5 bases, leaving 20 bases between the germline ends. Per germline, CDR1 SGDLS and CDR2 YYNGEE. The CDR3 region has the DNA TGTGCCAGCAGCCCTCGTGAGGGGCTGGTTATAGATACGCAGTATTTT. Its protein is CASSPREGLVIDTQYF.

The CDR3 DNA reads as TGTGCCACCAGCGGATACCGGGGAAGCGAGACCCAGTACTTC. Protein product: CATSGYRGSETQYF. The chain has TRBV15 and TRBJ2-5; TRBD2 is a possible D gene (5 bases). CDR3 length: 14 residues. The germline gives CDR1 LNHNV, CDR2 YYDKDF (reference sequence). V was trimmed by 5 bases and J by 5 bases, leaving 15 bases between them.

The chain employs TRBV29-1 and TRBJ2-6, with 7 nucleotides matching TRBD2. Germline V gives CDR1 SQVTM, CDR2 ANQGSEA. This CDR3 region has 16 residues. Germline trimming cut 5 bases from V and 8 bases from J; bases unmatched to any gene: 15. In nucleotides, the CDR3 is TGCAGCGTTTGGGGTACCGACACCGGGGGGACCAACGTCCTGACTTTC. Its translation is CSVWGTDTGGTNVLTF.

V is TRBV7-3 and J is TRBJ2-5, with TRBD2 matching over 14 bases. The V gene's germline CDR1 is SGHTA and CDR2 FQGTGA. Trimming at V came to 5 bases and at J to 3 bases, leaving 8 bases not matched to a gene. This CDR3 has 17 amino acids. Written as DNA, the CDR3 is TGTGCCAGCAGCCCGCAAGGACTAGCGGGGGGAAAAGAGACCCAGTACTTC. It encodes CASSPQGLAGGKETQYF.

A few counts support this clone. The chain uses TRBV23-1 and TRBJ1-2, with TRBD1 as a possible D gene (5 bases). TRBV23-1 counts as an open reading frame of uncertain function. CDR3 size: 15 residues. The V end lost 0 bases, the J end lost 3 bases, and 11 bases lay between the germline ends. This chain's CDR3 is CASSQSRGGDYGYTF. The CDR3 coding sequence is TGCGCCAGCAGTCAATCCCGGGGGGGAGACTATGGCTACACCTTC.

The genes are TRBV15 and TRBJ1-5; no definite D call. The CDR3 contains 12 residues. Trimming shortened V by 1 base and J by 5 bases, and 3 bases separated the two germline ends. Germline V gene sequence: CDR1 LNHNV, CDR2 YYDKDF (reference sequence). The CDR3, as DNA: TGTGCCACCAGCAGAGCCGATCAGCCCCAGCATTTT. Translation gives CATSRADQPQHF.

This clone turned up a few times. The chain couples TRBV13 to TRBJ1-1; weak D call: TRBD1 (5 bases). Germline values: CDR1 PRHDT, CDR2 FYEKMQ (reference sequence). The length of the CDR3 is 16 residues. V lost 5 bases, J lost 3 bases, and 19 bases lay in between. For the CDR3, the DNA is TGTGCCAGCAGCCCGGGGACTGCCGTTGGGGACACTGAAGCTTTCTTT. The encoded protein is CASSPGTAVGDTEAFF.

The gene calls are TRBV30 and TRBJ1-4, with D possibly TRBD1 on 5 matching bases. Per the germline V gene, CDR1 is GTSNPN and CDR2 is SVGIG (reference sequence). The V gene lost 1 base and the J gene lost 0 bases, with 12 bases spanning the gap. There are 16 residues in the CDR3. CDR3 DNA sequence: TGTGCCTGGAGTGACGGGACTTCGGCAACTAATGAAAAACTGTTTTTT. It translates to CAWSDGTSATNEKLFF. Complete variable domain (other parts from reference TRBV30 and TRBJ1-4): SQTIHQWPATLVQPVGSPLSLECTVEGTSNPNLYWYRQAAGRGLQLLFYSVGIGQISSEVPQNLSASRPQDRQFILSSKKLLLSDSGFYLCAWSDGTSATNEKLFFGSGTQLSVL.

The chain joins TRBV2 to TRBJ1-5; maybe TRBD1 (6 bases). From germline, CDR1 is SNHLY and CDR2 FYNNEI. Trimming cost V 7 bases and J 0 bases, with 10 bases left between them. This CDR3 has 14 amino acids. CDR3 region: CASTGDLSNQPQHF. In DNA, the CDR3 is TGTGCCAGCACAGGGGATCTTAGCAATCAGCCCCAGCATTTT.

This clone is deemed medium-sized (0.01 to 0.1%). The gene calls are TRBV2 and TRBJ2-7; perhaps TRBD1 as D (6 bases). Trimming pared 3 bases from V and 2 bases from J, leaving 20 bases between. The CDR3 runs 17 residues. The germline V gene encodes CDR1 SNHLY and CDR2 FYNNEI. The CDR3 loop is CASSDRGYRVTTYEQYF. The DNA for the CDR3 is TGTGCCAGCAGTGATCGTGGGTACAGGGTTACCACCTACGAGCAGTACTTC.

The chain is built from TRBV11-2 and TRBJ2-1; possibly TRBD1 or TRBD2 for D (5 bases each). The CDR3 covers 14 residues. The V gene's germline CDR1 is SGHAT and CDR2 FQNNGV. Between the trimmed V and J ends, which lost 5 bases and 9 bases, there was a span of 17 bases. The CDR3 is CASSLGVGASEQFF. The CDR3 region has the DNA TGTGCCAGCAGCCTGGGGGTCGGGGCCAGTGAGCAGTTCTTC.

The chain carries TRBV11-2 and TRBJ2-7, with D perhaps matching TRBD2 (5 bases). The germline V gene encodes CDR1 SGHAT and CDR2 FQNNGV. The germline V and J ends were trimmed by 5 bases and 7 bases, with 15 bases remaining between them. The CDR3 loop spans 13 amino acids. Written as DNA, the CDR3 is TGTGCCAGCAGCCAGGCGGTGGACTGGGAGCAGTACTTC. This encodes CASSQAVDWEQYF.

The chain uses TRBV10-2 and TRBJ2-7, with 7 bases that match TRBD1. The germline CDR1 and CDR2 sequences are WSHSY and SAAADI. Trimming at V came to 5 bases and at J to 3 bases, leaving 7 bases not matched to a gene. This CDR3 is 14 amino acids long. The CDR3: CASSPGTDYYEQYF. CDR3 DNA: TGCGCCAGCAGTCCTGGGACAGACTACTACGAGCAGTACTTC.

The table lists this clone with many counts. The chain has TRBV7-9 and TRBJ2-3; possibly TRBD1 for D (6 bases). Germline lookup yields CDR1 SEHNR and CDR2 FQNEAQ (reference sequence). The CDR3 runs 15 residues. Trimming left V 5 bases short and J 2 bases short, with 14 bases between. The CDR3 DNA reads as TGTGCCAGCAGCCCCCCAGGGGCGACCACAGATACGCAGTATTTT. Translation: CASSPPGATTDTQYF.

This rearrangement joins TRBV4-1 to TRBJ1-1; D gene uncertain. The CDR3 consists of 13 residues. Trimming shortened V by 3 bases and J by 3 bases, and 8 bases separated the two germline ends. Per the germline V gene, CDR1 is MGHRA and CDR2 is YSYEKL. Written as DNA, the CDR3 is TGCGCCAGCAGCCAGGGGAGGGACACTGAAGCTTTCTTT. Protein sequence: CASSQGRDTEAFF.

The V gene is TRBV2, the J gene TRBJ2-2; D is unresolved. This CDR3 contains 11 residues. The V gene's germline CDR1 is SNHLY and CDR2 FYNNEI. V was pared by 4 bases and J by 7 bases, with 4 bases between. CDR3 residues: CASSAGGELFF. The CDR3 DNA is TGTGCCAGCAGTGCCGGCGGGGAGCTGTTTTTT.

The chain joins TRBV6-1 to TRBJ1-2; possible D gene TRBD1, 5 bases. Germline CDR1 MNHNS, CDR2 SASEGT. The CDR3 runs to 15 residues. V was pared by 3 bases and J by 8 bases, with 19 bases between. CDR3 bases: TGTGCCAGCAGTGACTTTGAGGGGTCTTCCCAGGGCTACACCTTC. Its protein product is CASSDFEGSSQGYTF.

V is TRBV7-2 and J is TRBJ1-1; D not resolved. V was clipped by 2 bases and J by 2 bases, with 9 bases between them. Germline CDR1 SGHTA, CDR2 FQGNSA. The CDR3 spans 14 residues. The CDR3 sequence is CASSLKGFNTEAFF. DNA for the CDR3: TGTGCCAGCAGCTTAAAGGGATTTAACACTGAAGCTTTCTTT. Based on the CDR3 plus reference TRBV7-2 and TRBJ1-1, the full variable domain is GAGVSQSPSNKVTEKGKDVELRCDPISGHTALYWYRQSLGQGLEFLIYFQGNSAPDKSGLPSDRFSAERTGGSVSTLTIQRTQQEDSAVYLCASSLKGFNTEAFFGQGTRLTVV.